These T cell receptor beta chains were read from a single sample in a study of beta chain features in type 1 diabetes. Only in-frame clones appear in the TCRdb table, and some are missing; sequencing was by immunoSEQ multiplex PCR. The profile shows about 660,000 clones, around an eighth of them singletons. Source material: naive CD4+ T cells from blood. The origin of the receptors is a man between 18 and 35 years old with type 1 diabetes. The CDR3 runs from the conserved cysteine through the conserved F or W. The order of the fields is J gene, V gene, CDR3 protein.

J gene: TRBJ1-5; V gene: TRBV7-8; CDR3 protein: CASSPRTGYNQPQHF
J gene: TRBJ2-7; V gene: TRBV7-2; CDR3 protein: CASRPAGTASYEQYF
J gene: TRBJ2-5; V gene: TRBV7-2; CDR3 protein: CASSFSAFGWNF
J gene: TRBJ1-1; V gene: TRBV5-6; CDR3 protein: CASSPRTFRGTEAFF
J gene: TRBJ2-3; V gene: TRBV6-5; CDR3 protein: CASSYSSGTPDNTQYF
J gene: TRBJ1-4; V gene: TRBV4-3; CDR3 protein: CASSPTGVGEKLFF
J gene: TRBJ2-5; V gene: TRBV11-2; CDR3 protein: CASSAPWGQETQYF
J gene: TRBJ2-2; V gene: TRBV5-1; CDR3 protein: CASSETSHTGELFF
J gene: TRBJ2-1; V gene: TRBV10-3; CDR3 protein: CAISNPQTSGSGGEQFF
J gene: TRBJ2-5; V gene: TRBV2; CDR3 protein: CASSWDRGQETQYF
J gene: TRBJ2-5; V gene: TRBV7-8; CDR3 protein: CASSLGQETQYF
J gene: TRBJ2-7; V gene: TRBV7-2; CDR3 protein: CASSFPGTGNYEQYF
J gene: TRBJ2-1; V gene: TRBV28; CDR3 protein: CASSLQRAGGRNEQFF
J gene: TRBJ1-2; V gene: TRBV28; CDR3 protein: CASSLFGRSYGYTF
J gene: TRBJ2-7; V gene: TRBV7-9; CDR3 protein: CASSFGTASYEQYF
J gene: TRBJ2-7; V gene: TRBV5-1; CDR3 protein: CASSLVGSSYEQYF
J gene: TRBJ2-2; V gene: TRBV2; CDR3 protein: CASRDRAGGELFF
J gene: TRBJ2-1; V gene: TRBV5-6; CDR3 protein: CASSTDRGGSYNEQFF
J gene: TRBJ1-5; V gene: TRBV18; CDR3 protein: CASSPKAGNQPQHF
J gene: TRBJ2-1; V gene: TRBV18; CDR3 protein: CASSPSKQATYNEQFF
J gene: TRBJ1-1; V gene: TRBV29-1; CDR3 protein: CSVDRSRNTEAFF
J gene: TRBJ2-5; V gene: TRBV25-1; CDR3 protein: CASSEWGRETQYF
J gene: TRBJ1-6; V gene: TRBV30; CDR3 protein: CAWSVRDLNNSPLHF
J gene: TRBJ1-2; V gene: TRBV23-1; CDR3 protein: CASSQSSDDF
J gene: TRBJ1-5; V gene: TRBV29-1; CDR3 protein: CSVGVKEQPQHF
J gene: TRBJ2-2; V gene: TRBV10-3; CDR3 protein: CAISATGDDTGELFF
J gene: TRBJ2-3; V gene: TRBV5-4; CDR3 protein: CASSLLRTGGTDTQYF